This T cell receptor (beta chain) was recorded in a study of blood T cell repertoires in COVID-19. As for the study in general: The samples span acute and convalescent COVID-19 from the United States, Italy and Spain. Sources were T cells, B-cell-depleted T cells, or PBMCs; the material itself was cDNA or gDNA.

Original handling: Using reference gene primer amplification, nucleated cell counts were estimated. This table comes from immunoSEQ multiplex PCR, and its TCRdb copy is limited to in-frame clones, with some not included. The V and J calls and clone size are taken from that table; D and trimming were inferred from the DNA. Of 120,000 to 150,000 clones in the sample, roughly 76% were seen once. The sequence was obtained from a human donor with acute or convalescent COVID-19. The donor label of this sample is uncertain. The sequenced material came from peripheral blood.

CDR3 residues: CASSSLGLGYTF. CDR3 DNA: TGTGCCAGCAGTTCTCTGGGACTAGGCTACACCTTC. The chain recombines TRBV12-3 or TRBV12-4 with TRBJ1-2, with D tentatively TRBD1 (5 bases). V shed 4 bases and J shed 8 bases, with 11 bases lying between them. The CDR3 runs to 12 residues.